These 16 T cell receptor beta chains came from one sample sequenced in a study of identical twins. TCRdb called the 5' RACE reads again in MiXCR, with one record for every CDR3 protein. The sample contains 1.5 million to 2 million distinct CDR3 sequences, about 31% of which appear only once. Sequencing input: cord blood. These receptors originate from a newborn girl in good health.

This clonotype was seen ten or more times. The chain employs TRBV7-9 and TRBJ1-2, with 7 bases aligning to TRBD1. The germline V gene encodes CDR1 SEHNR and CDR2 FQNEAQ (reference sequence). CDR3 length: 12 residues. Trimming cost V 3 bases and J 6 bases; bases outside gene matches: 1. The CDR3 sequence: CASSFGQDGYTF. The CDR3 DNA sequence: TGTGCCAGCAGCTTTGGACAGGATGGCTACACCTTC.

The chain recombines TRBV10-3 with TRBJ1-1; tentatively, D is TRBD1 (5 bases). V was clipped by 4 bases and J by 0 bases, with 15 bases between them. The CDR3 loop spans 16 amino acids. Germline CDR1 ENHRY, CDR2 SYGVKD. CDR3 nucleotides: TGTGCCATCAGTGGACCCCTGAGAGGGGTGAACACTGAAGCTTTCTTT. Translated: CAISGPLRGVNTEAFF.

A few counts support this clonotype. The chain joins TRBV4-2 to TRBJ2-3; D may be TRBD1 or TRBD2 (5 bases each). The germline V gene encodes CDR1 LGHNA and CDR2 YNFKEQ. Trimming left V 3 bases short and J 3 bases short, with 13 bases between. The CDR3 consists of 15 residues. The CDR3 DNA reads TGTGCCAGCAGCCACTCCGGGACCCCGACAGATACGCAGTATTTT. This encodes CASSHSGTPTDTQYF.

This clonotype was picked up a small number of times. This sequence joins TRBV5-1 and TRBJ1-1; TRBD1 matches 7 bases. Germline CDR1 and CDR2: SGHRS and YFSETQ. The CDR3 runs 15 residues. The ends lost 4 bases at V and 1 base at J; junction bases unmatched: 7. The CDR3: CASSPWNRGNTEAFF. DNA of the CDR3: TGCGCCAGCAGCCCATGGAACAGGGGGAACACTGAAGCTTTCTTT.

This chain joins TRBV27 and TRBJ2-3, with a tentative D call TRBD1 (5 bases). This CDR3 is 13 amino acids long. Germline values: CDR1 MNHEY, CDR2 SMNVEV (reference sequence). V was pared by 8 bases and J by 2 bases, with 11 bases between. The CDR3 DNA follows: TGTGCCAGCCGGCCGACAGACACAGATACGCAGTATTTT. Its protein is CASRPTDTDTQYF.

This clonotype was seen more than once but under ten times. V is TRBV4-2 and J is TRBJ2-2; no clear D gene. V lost 6 bases and J lost 8, with 10 bases in between. This CDR3 is built from 12 residues. Germline V gene data show CDR1 as LGHNA and CDR2 as YNFKEQ. CDR3 sequence: CASSQSPGELFF. CDR3 coding DNA: TGTGCCAGCAGTCAAAGCCCGGGGGAGCTGTTTTTT.

CDR3 in DNA: TGTGCCAGCAGCGGAGCCCCCAGGGGAGCCAAAAACATTCAGTACTTC. Protein product: CASSGAPRGAKNIQYF. The rearrangement uses TRBV7-8 and TRBJ2-4; D is possibly TRBD1 (6 bases). CDR3 length: 16 residues. Germline CDR1 is SGHVS and CDR2 is FQNEAQ. V lost 5 bases and J 0 bases, leaving 14 bases between the germline ends.

This sequence joins TRBV10-3 and TRBJ1-5; 10 bases agree with TRBD1. Germline V lookup: CDR1 ENHRY, CDR2 SYGVKD. The J segment lost 2 bases and the V segment lost 0 bases, leaving 7 bases of the junction unmatched. The CDR3 has 18 amino acids. The CDR3 DNA follows: TGTGCCATCAGTGAGTCTGGACAGGGGGTGGACGGCAATCAGCCCCAGCATTTT. Translation gives CAISESGQGVDGNQPQHF.

This clonotype was seen a single time. The gene calls are TRBV11-2 and TRBJ1-5; 9 bases map to TRBD1. The CDR3 is 14 residues long. V was pared by 5 bases and J by 8 bases, with 7 bases of the junction left unmatched. Germline values: CDR1 SGHAT, CDR2 FQNNGV. CDR3 sequence: CASSVGTGIEPQHF. CDR3 DNA: TGTGCCAGCAGCGTTGGGACAGGGATAGAGCCCCAGCATTTT.

This clonotype was seen more than once but under ten times. The rearrangement joins TRBV6-5 to TRBJ1-2; 10 bases match TRBD1. The V gene's germline CDR1 is MNHEY and CDR2 SVGAGI. This CDR3 region has 15 residues. V lost 6 bases to trimming and J lost 6 bases; unmatched junction nucleotides: 10. The CDR3 DNA reads TGTGCCAGCAGCCCTACCATCGGGACAGGGGATGGCTACACCTTC. This codes for CASSPTIGTGDGYTF.

The chain has TRBV27 and TRBJ2-7; perhaps TRBD2 as D (5 bases). CDR1 and CDR2 (germline): MNHEY, SMNVEV (reference sequence). V was shortened by 1 base and J by 7 bases, with 14 bases between the two germline ends. CDR3 length equals 14 residues. The CDR3 nucleotides read TGTGCCAGCAGTTTATGGGCGGGCTTCAATGAGCAGTACTTC. Protein product: CASSLWAGFNEQYF.

Of note for this clonotype: This likely comes from a read error, as the CDR3 has no conserved phenylalanine or tryptophan at its end. This rearrangement joins TRBV20-1 to TRBJ2-1; 8 bases line up with TRBD2. V lost 3 bases, J lost 1 base, and 5 bases stayed unmatched. CDR3 length equals 15 residues. Per germline, CDR1 DFQATT and CDR2 SNEGSKA (reference sequence). CDR3 bases: TGCAGTGCTAGCGGGGGGGCCAGGTCCTACAATGAGCAGTTCTAC. Translation gives CSASGGARSYNEQFY.

The V gene is TRBV3-1, the J gene TRBJ2-1; tentative D call: TRBD1 (5 bases). Between the trimmed V and J ends, which lost 4 bases and 4 bases, there was a span of 14 bases. There are 15 residues in the CDR3. Looked up from germline, CDR1 is LGHDT and CDR2 is YNNKEL (reference sequence). CDR3 loop: CASSPLGAAYNEQFF. CDR3 DNA: TGTGCCAGCAGCCCCCTTGGGGCAGCTTACAATGAGCAGTTCTTC.

J is TRBJ1-6 and V is TRBV2; tentative D call: TRBD1 (5 bases). Trimming pared 4 bases from V and 5 bases from J, leaving 15 bases between. The CDR3 sequence is 16 residues long. CDR1 is SNHLY, CDR2 FYNNEI, per germline. As DNA, the CDR3 is TGTGCCAGCAGTGGGGGCGGGGGAGTGAATAATTCACCCCTCCACTTT. Protein: CASSGGGGVNNSPLHF. The variable domain in full, completed from reference TRBV2 and TRBJ1-6, reads EPEVTQTPSHQVTQMGQEVILRCVPISNHLYFYWYRQILGQKVEFLVSFYNNEISEKSEIFDDQFSVERPDGSNFTLKIRSTKLEDSAMYFCASSGGGGVNNSPLHFGNGTRLTVT.

This rearrangement joins TRBV6-5 to TRBJ2-2; 15 bases align to TRBD2. With 3 bases clipped from V and 5 bases from J, the junction kept 7 bases outside the gene matches. Germline V gene lookup returns CDR1 MNHEY and CDR2 SVGAGI. This CDR3 has 18 residues. CDR3 region: CASSYGGLAGGRTGELFF. The CDR3 DNA reads TGTGCCAGCAGTTATGGAGGACTAGCGGGAGGGCGGACCGGGGAGCTGTTTTTT.

J is TRBJ1-2 and V is TRBV19, with D possibly matching TRBD1 (6 bases). The CDR3 totals 16 residues. Germline values: CDR1 LNHDA, CDR2 SQIVND (reference sequence). V was pared by 3 bases and J by 1 base, with 15 bases between. The CDR3 loop is CASSIPGQILNYGYTF. The CDR3 DNA sequence: TGTGCCAGTAGTATCCCTGGACAGATCCTTAACTATGGCTACACCTTC.